The 10 T cell receptor beta chains presented below share a single source sample, sequenced in a study of CD4 T cells in relation to SARS-CoV-2 and coronaviruses. Sequencing used immunoSEQ multiplex PCR; TCRdb keeps in-frame clones, though not all of them. The table lists about 15,000 clones, around 78% of them singletons. Before the COVID-19 pandemic, during about 2011-2019, CD4+ T cells were taken from unexposed donors. The cells were cultured for roughly 11 days before CD4+ T cells were isolated. No cognate antigen is known for these TCRs. Input material: CD4+ T cells from PBMCs, cultured in vitro. The receptors shown here come from a human donor in good health.

V is TRBV5-5 and J is TRBJ1-2; a possible D gene is TRBD1 (5 bases). The CDR3 loop spans 15 amino acids. The V and J ends lost 4 bases and 8 bases respectively, with 21 bases between them. Germline V gene lookup returns CDR1 SGHKS and CDR2 YYEKEE (reference sequence). As DNA, the CDR3 is TGTGCCAGCAGCCCGGGCCCTCAGGGTTTCGAAGGCTACACCTTC. As protein: CASSPGPQGFEGYTF.

This clone was observed a handful of times. The chain recombines TRBV9 with TRBJ1-5; TRBD1 might be the D (5 bases). The CDR3 has 13 amino acids. V was trimmed by 3 bases and J by 3 bases, leaving 7 bases between them. CDR1 SGDLS and CDR2 YYNGEE come from the germline V gene. The CDR3 DNA follows: TGTGCCAGCAGCGGGGGCCCCAATCAGCCCCAGCATTTT. Translation gives CASSGGPNQPQHF.

The chain joins TRBV28 to TRBJ2-7, with 8 bases lining up with TRBD2. The V segment lost 4 bases and the J segment 3 bases; nucleotides outside the gene matches: 8. Germline V gives CDR1 MDHEN, CDR2 SYDVKM. This CDR3 comprises 15 residues. DNA of the CDR3: TGTGCCAGCAGTTCCGGAACAACTAGCGGCTACGAGCAGTACTTC. Translation: CASSSGTTSGYEQYF.

The gene calls are TRBV6-5 and TRBJ2-1; D not resolved. Deletions cut 6 bases from V and 1 base from J, with 10 bases between. The length of the CDR3 is 14 residues. Germline CDR1 MNHEY, CDR2 SVGAGI. CDR3 nucleotide sequence: TGTGCCAGCAGACGAACGCTTTCCTACAATGAGCAGTTCTTC. Its translation: CASRRTLSYNEQFF.

This clone occurred once. This chain links TRBV28 with TRBJ1-1; maybe TRBD1 (5 bases). The CDR3 runs to 16 residues. V shed 7 bases and J shed 1 base, with 19 bases lying between them. Germline loops: CDR1 MDHEN, CDR2 SYDVKM. CDR3 bases: TGTGCCAGCACCTTTTCGGGGGGACGGTCGAACACTGAAGCTTTCTTT. The encoded protein is CASTFSGGRSNTEAFF.

The chain recombines TRBV2 with TRBJ2-7; D is perhaps TRBD1 (6 bases). The ends were cut back, 5 bases at V and 0 bases at J, with 20 bases in the middle. The CDR3 totals 17 residues. Germline V gene data show CDR1 as SNHLY and CDR2 as FYNNEI. CDR3 amino acids: CASSHRSGTPSSYEQYF. In DNA, the CDR3 is TGTGCCAGCAGTCACCGATCCGGGACACCGAGCTCCTACGAGCAGTACTTC. The full variable domain, in which reference TRBV2 and TRBJ2-7 provide the parts outside the CDR3, is EPEVTQTPSHQVTQMGQEVILRCVPISNHLYFYWYRQILGQKVEFLVSFYNNEISEKSEIFDDQFSVERPDGSNFTLKIRSTKLEDSAMYFCASSHRSGTPSSYEQYFGPGTRLTVT.

This clone is a singleton in its sample. The chain uses TRBV20-1 and TRBJ2-7; D unresolved. This CDR3 is built from 11 residues. Germline V gene data show CDR1 as DFQATT and CDR2 as SNEGSKA (reference sequence). Trimming removed 3 bases from V and 5 bases from J, with 8 bases in between. CDR3 region: CSARIMDEQYF. The CDR3 region has the DNA TGCAGTGCTAGGATCATGGACGAGCAGTACTTC.

This chain connects TRBV6-4 to TRBJ2-6; TRBD1 matches 9 bases. Germline trimming cut 6 bases from V and 2 bases from J; bases unmatched to any gene: 2. Per the germline V gene, CDR1 is MRHNA and CDR2 is SNTAGT. The CDR3 is 15 amino acids. The CDR3 coding sequence is TGTGCCAGCAGCAGGGACAGGGCTGGGGCCAACGTCCTGACTTTC. It is translated as CASSRDRAGANVLTF.

This chain links TRBV10-3 with TRBJ2-2; TRBD1 matches at 9 bases. Germline trimming cut 4 bases from V and 4 bases from J; bases unmatched to any gene: 4. The V gene's germline CDR1 is ENHRY and CDR2 SYGVKD. CDR3 length equals 15 residues. CDR3 DNA sequence: TGTGCCATCAGTGGACAGGGGGACGCCACCGGGGAGCTGTTTTTT. This codes for CAISGQGDATGELFF.

The chain recombines TRBV19 with TRBJ2-7; TRBD1 is a possible D gene (6 bases). This CDR3 contains 14 residues. CDR1 is LNHDA, CDR2 SQIVND, per germline (reference sequence). Trimming took 5 bases from V and 1 from J, leaving 12 bases between them. This chain's CDR3 is CASSDSTGSYEQYF. The CDR3, as DNA: TGTGCCAGTAGTGACTCGACAGGATCCTACGAGCAGTACTTC.